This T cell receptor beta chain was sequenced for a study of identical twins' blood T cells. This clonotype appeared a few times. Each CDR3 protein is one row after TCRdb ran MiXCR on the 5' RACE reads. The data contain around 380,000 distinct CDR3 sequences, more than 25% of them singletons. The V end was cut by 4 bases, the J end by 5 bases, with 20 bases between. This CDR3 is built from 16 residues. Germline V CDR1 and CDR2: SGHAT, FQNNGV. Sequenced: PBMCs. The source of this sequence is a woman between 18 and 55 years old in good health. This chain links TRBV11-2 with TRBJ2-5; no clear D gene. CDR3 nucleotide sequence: TGTGCCAGCAGCTCAACCAGATCCACGACGCGGGAGACCCAGTACTTC. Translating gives CASSSTRSTTRETQYF.